This T cell receptor beta chain was sequenced for a study of human T cells and chemical hapten exposure. Looking at the study overall: Cases of alopecia areata, totalis or universalis occurred in a predominantly female patient group.

This clonotype came up many times. Indicated time point: patch test 3, about 24 weeks after DPC sensitization. Treatment defined: therapeutic diphenylcyclopropenone sensitization with weekly scalp DPC. Participating donors were patients with alopecia, aged 18 to 70 years, considered appropriate candidates for DPC. Extraction yielded total RNA from whole blood (unfractionated). TCRdb passed the RACE reads through MiXCR, listing each CDR3 protein once. The table records tens of thousands of distinct CDR3 sequences, about a tenth of them present only once. From germline, CDR1 is SEHNR and CDR2 FQNEAQ (reference sequence). The CDR3 has 15 residues. V lost 5 bases and J 8 bases, leaving 19 bases between the germline ends.

The receptor was isolated from a woman in her 30s with alopecia areata. Some clones in this sample may be carry-over from other donors' samples. This chain uses TRBV7-9 with TRBJ2-1; D possibly corresponds to TRBD2 (6 bases). Sample: whole blood, taken in connection with sensitization to the hapten diphenylcyclopropenone (DPC). The CDR3 region has the DNA TGTGCCAGCAGCCCTATGCCCGCCTCGGGAGATGAGCAGTTCTTC. Amino acids: CASSPMPASGDEQFF.